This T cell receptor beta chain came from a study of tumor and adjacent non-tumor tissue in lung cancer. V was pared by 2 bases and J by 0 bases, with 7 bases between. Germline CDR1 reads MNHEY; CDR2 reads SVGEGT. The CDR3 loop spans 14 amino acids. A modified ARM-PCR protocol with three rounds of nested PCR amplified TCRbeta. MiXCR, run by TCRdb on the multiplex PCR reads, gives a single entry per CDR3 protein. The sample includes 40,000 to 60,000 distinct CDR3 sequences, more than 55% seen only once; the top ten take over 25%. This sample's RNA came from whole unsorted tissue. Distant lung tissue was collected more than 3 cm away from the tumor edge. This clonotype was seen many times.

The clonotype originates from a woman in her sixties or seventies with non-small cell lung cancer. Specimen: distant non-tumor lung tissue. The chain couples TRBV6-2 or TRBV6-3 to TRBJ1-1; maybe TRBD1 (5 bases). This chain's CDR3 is CASSYQGMNTEAFF. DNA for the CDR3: TGTGCCAGCAGTTACCAGGGAATGAACACTGAAGCTTTCTTT.